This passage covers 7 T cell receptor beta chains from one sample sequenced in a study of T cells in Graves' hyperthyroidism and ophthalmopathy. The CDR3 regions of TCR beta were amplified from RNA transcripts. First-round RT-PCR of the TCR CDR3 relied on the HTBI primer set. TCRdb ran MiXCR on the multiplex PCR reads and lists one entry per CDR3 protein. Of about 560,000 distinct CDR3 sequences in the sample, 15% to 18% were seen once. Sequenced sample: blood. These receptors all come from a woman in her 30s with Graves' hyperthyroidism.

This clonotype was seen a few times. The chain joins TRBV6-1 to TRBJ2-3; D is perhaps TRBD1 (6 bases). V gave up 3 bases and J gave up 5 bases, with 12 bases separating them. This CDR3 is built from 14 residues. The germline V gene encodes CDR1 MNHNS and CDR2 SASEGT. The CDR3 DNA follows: TGTGCCAGCAGTGACCAGGGGATTCAAGATACGCAGTATTTT. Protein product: CASSDQGIQDTQYF.

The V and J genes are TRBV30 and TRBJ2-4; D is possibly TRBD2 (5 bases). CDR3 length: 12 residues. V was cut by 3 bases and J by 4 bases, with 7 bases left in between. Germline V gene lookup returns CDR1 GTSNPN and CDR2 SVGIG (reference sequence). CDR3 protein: CAWRGSKNIQYF. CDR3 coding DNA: TGTGCCTGGAGGGGGAGTAAAAACATTCAGTACTTC.

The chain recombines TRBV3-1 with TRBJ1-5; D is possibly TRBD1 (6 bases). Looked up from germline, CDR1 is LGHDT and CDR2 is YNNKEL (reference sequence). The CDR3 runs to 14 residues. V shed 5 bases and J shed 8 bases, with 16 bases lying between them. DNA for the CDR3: TGTGCCAGCAGCATCCCGGGACAAGGGGAGCCCCAGCATTTT. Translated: CASSIPGQGEPQHF.

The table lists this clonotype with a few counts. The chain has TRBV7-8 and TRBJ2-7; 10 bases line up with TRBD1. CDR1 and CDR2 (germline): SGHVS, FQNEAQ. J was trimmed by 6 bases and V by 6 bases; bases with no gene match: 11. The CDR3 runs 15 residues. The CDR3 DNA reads TGTGCCAGCAGTTTACTAGGGACAGGGGTGGGCGAGCAGTACTTC. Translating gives CASSLLGTGVGEQYF.

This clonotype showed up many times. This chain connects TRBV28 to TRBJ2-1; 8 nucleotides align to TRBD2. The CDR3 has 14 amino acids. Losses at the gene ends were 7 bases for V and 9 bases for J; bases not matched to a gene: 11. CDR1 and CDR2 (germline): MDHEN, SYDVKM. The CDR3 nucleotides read TGTGCCAGCACCCTCGGGAGGGCCCTCGGTGAGCAGTTCTTC. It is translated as CASTLGRALGEQFF.

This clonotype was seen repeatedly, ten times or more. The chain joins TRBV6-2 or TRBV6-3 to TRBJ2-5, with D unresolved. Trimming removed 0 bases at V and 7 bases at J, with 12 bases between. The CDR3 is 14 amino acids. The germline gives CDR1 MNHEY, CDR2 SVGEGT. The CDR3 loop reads CASSYSSRRVTQYF. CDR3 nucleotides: TGTGCCAGCAGTTACTCATCCCGCCGAGTGACCCAGTACTTC.

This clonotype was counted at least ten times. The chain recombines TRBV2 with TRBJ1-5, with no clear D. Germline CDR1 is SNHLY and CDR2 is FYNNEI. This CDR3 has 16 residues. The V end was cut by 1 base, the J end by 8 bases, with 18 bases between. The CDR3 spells CASSEVPGGFSEPQHF. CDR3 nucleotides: TGTGCCAGCAGTGAAGTGCCGGGAGGGTTTAGTGAGCCCCAGCATTTT.